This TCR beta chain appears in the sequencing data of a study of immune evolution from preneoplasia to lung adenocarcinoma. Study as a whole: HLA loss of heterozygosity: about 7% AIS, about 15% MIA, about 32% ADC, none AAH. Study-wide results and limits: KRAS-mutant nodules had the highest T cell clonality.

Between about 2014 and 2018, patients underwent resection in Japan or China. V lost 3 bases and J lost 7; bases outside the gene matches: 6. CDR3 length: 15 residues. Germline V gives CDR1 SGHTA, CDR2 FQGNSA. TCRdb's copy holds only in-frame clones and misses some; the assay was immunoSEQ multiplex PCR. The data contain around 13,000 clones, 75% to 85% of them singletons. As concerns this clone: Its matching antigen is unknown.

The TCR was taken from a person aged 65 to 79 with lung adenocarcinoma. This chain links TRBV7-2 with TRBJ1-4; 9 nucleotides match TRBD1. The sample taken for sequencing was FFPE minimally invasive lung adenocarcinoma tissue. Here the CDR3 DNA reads TGTGCCAGCAGCTTCTGGGGACAGGGTGGTGAAAAACTGTTTTTT. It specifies CASSFWGQGGEKLFF. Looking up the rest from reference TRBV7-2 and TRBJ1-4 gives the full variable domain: GAGVSQSPSNKVTEKGKDVELRCDPISGHTALYWYRQSLGQGLEFLIYFQGNSAPDKSGLPSDRFSAERTGGSVSTLTIQRTQQEDSAVYLCASSFWGQGGEKLFFGSGTQLSVL.